These 2 T cell receptor beta chains originate from one sample sequenced in a study of response to subunit inactivated influenza vaccine. TCRdb itself ran the RT-PCR reads through MiXCR, one entry per CDR3 protein. The data contain some 500,000 distinct CDR3 sequences, approximately 15% of them singletons. The material was CD4+ T cells sorted from PBMCs, obtained approximately 25 months after vaccination. These receptors all stem from a man aged 50 to 69 who received an inactivated influenza vaccine.

The chain employs TRBV29-1 and TRBJ2-3; D unclear. Deletions cut 5 bases from V and 3 bases from J, with 21 bases between. The CDR3 covers 16 residues. Per the germline V gene, CDR1 is SQVTM and CDR2 is ANQGSEA. This chain's CDR3 is CSVSTPGPRATDTQYF. The CDR3 nucleotides are TGCAGCGTTAGCACGCCGGGCCCTCGAGCGACAGATACGCAGTATTTT.

This clonotype was counted a few times. The chain carries TRBV2 and TRBJ1-5; D gene uncertain. V lost 3 bases, J lost 7 bases, and 13 bases lay in between. This CDR3 comprises 14 residues. CDR1 and CDR2 (germline): SNHLY, FYNNEI. DNA of the CDR3: TGTGCCAGCAGTGATGAGTTAGGGAACCAGCCCCAGCATTTT. This gives the protein CASSDELGNQPQHF.